This entry lists 23 T cell receptor beta chains sequenced from one sample in a study of cytomegalovirus exposure and HLA in healthy donors. PCR was performed using 60 Vbeta and 13 Jbeta primers. Assay: immunoSEQ multiplex PCR; the TCRdb copy retains only in-frame clones and omits some. This sample yields 85,000 to 100,000 clones, of which about 79% are seen a single time; around 3% belongs to the top ten. Sequencing input: PBMCs. All receptors come from a male donor in good health and CMV-seropositive.

The chain combines TRBV30 with TRBJ1-2; unclear D gene. Deletions cut 3 bases from V and 2 bases from J, with 10 bases between. The CDR3 runs to 13 residues. From germline, CDR1 is GTSNPN and CDR2 SVGIG (reference sequence). The CDR3 loop reads CAWSNPGNYGYTF. CDR3 nucleotide sequence: TGTGCCTGGAGCAATCCGGGGAACTATGGCTACACCTTC.

This clone showed up just once. The chain is built from TRBV4-2 and TRBJ2-7; D is unresolved. CDR3 length: 14 residues. With 0 bases removed from V and 3 bases from J, the gap between germline ends came to 9 bases. Per the germline V gene, CDR1 is LGHNA and CDR2 is YNFKEQ. The CDR3 loop reads CASSQDGSLYEQYF. The CDR3 nucleotides are TGTGCCAGCAGCCAAGATGGCAGTCTCTACGAGCAGTACTTC.

This clone occurred a few times. This sequence joins TRBV7-9 and TRBJ2-5, with a possible D match to TRBD1 (6 bases). The length of the CDR3 is 13 residues. V lost 5 bases and J 3 bases, leaving 10 bases between the germline ends. Germline assignment: CDR1 SEHNR and CDR2 FQNEAQ (reference sequence). The CDR3 sequence: CASSLRTEETQYF. DNA for the CDR3: TGTGCCAGCAGCCTTAGGACAGAAGAGACCCAGTACTTC.

The chain combines TRBV30 with TRBJ2-3; possible D gene TRBD1, 5 bases. CDR1 and CDR2 from the germline V gene are GTSNPN and SVGIG (reference sequence). Deletions cut 1 base from V and 7 bases from J, with 9 bases between. The CDR3 length is 12 residues. CDR3 nucleotides: TGTGCCTGGAGTGCCTCAGGGTATACGCAGTATTTT. This encodes CAWSASGYTQYF.

The rearrangement links TRBV2 to TRBJ1-1, with D maybe TRBD1 (5 bases). V was shortened by 5 bases and J by 0 bases, with 10 bases between the two germline ends. This CDR3 is built from 14 residues. In germline, CDR1 is SNHLY, CDR2 FYNNEI. CDR3 sequence reads: CASSRLGVNTEAFF. The CDR3 DNA reads TGTGCCAGCAGTCGATTAGGGGTGAACACTGAAGCTTTCTTT.

This clone was counted a few times. The chain carries TRBV30 and TRBJ1-1; D is unresolved. V lost 0 bases to trimming and J lost 0 bases, with 11 bases between them. This CDR3 has 15 amino acids. CDR1 and CDR2 (germline): GTSNPN, SVGIG (reference sequence). CDR3: CAWSVFRGMNTEAFF. The CDR3 bases are TGTGCCTGGAGTGTGTTTCGGGGAATGAACACTGAAGCTTTCTTT.

The rearrangement joins TRBV19 to TRBJ1-5, with D tentatively TRBD1 (6 bases). This CDR3 is built from 14 residues. Trimming pared 6 bases from V and 3 bases from J, leaving 12 bases between. Looked up from germline, CDR1 is LNHDA and CDR2 is SQIVND (reference sequence). The CDR3 nucleotides read TGTGCCAGTAGCCAGGGACACTACAATCAGCCCCAGCATTTT. This encodes CASSQGHYNQPQHF. Full variable domain (remainder filled in from reference TRBV19 and TRBJ1-5): DGGITQSPKYLFRKEGQNVTLSCEQNLNHDAMYWYRQDPGQGLRLIYYSQIVNDFQKGDIAEGYSVSREKKESFPLTVTSAQKNPTAFYLCASSQGHYNQPQHFGDGTRLSIL.

This chain links TRBV7-2 with TRBJ1-4, with 10 bases fitting TRBD1. CDR1 is SGHTA, CDR2 FQGNSA, per germline. V was pared by 4 bases and J by 6 bases, with 2 bases of the junction left unmatched. The CDR3 covers 14 residues. CDR3 in DNA: TGTGCCAGCAGCTCCGACAGGGGGCATGAAAAACTGTTTTTT. It is translated as CASSSDRGHEKLFF.

The gene calls are TRBV5-1 and TRBJ1-2, with D possibly TRBD1 on 6 matching bases. The V end was cut by 2 bases, the J end by 5 bases, with 16 bases between. Per the germline V gene, CDR1 is SGHRS and CDR2 is YFSETQ. The CDR3 consists of 15 residues. The CDR3, as DNA: TGCGCCAGCAGCTTCAGCCCGGGACAAATTTATGGCTACACCTTC. Residues: CASSFSPGQIYGYTF. Together with reference TRBV5-1 and TRBJ1-2, the CDR3 gives the full variable domain: KAGVTQTPRYLIKTRGQQVTLSCSPISGHRSVSWYQQTPGQGLQFLFEYFSETQRNKGNFPGRFSGRQFSNSRSEMNVSTLELGDSALYLCASSFSPGQIYGYTFGSGTRLTVV.

V is TRBV10-1 and J is TRBJ1-6; unclear D gene. Germline V gene sequence: CDR1 WNHNN, CDR2 SYGVQD (reference sequence). V was trimmed by 8 bases and J by 10 bases, leaving 18 bases between them. CDR3 length: 14 amino acids. This chain's CDR3 is CASGWRANDSPLHF. The DNA of the CDR3 is TGCGCCAGCGGTTGGAGGGCGAACGACTCACCCCTCCACTTT.

This clone appeared once. V usage is TRBV6-1 and J usage is TRBJ1-2; a possible D gene is TRBD1 (5 bases). The V and J ends lost 3 bases and 4 bases respectively, with 6 bases between them. The germline CDR1 and CDR2 sequences are MNHNS and SASEGT. This CDR3 spans 12 amino acids. CDR3 loop: CASSEGGYGYTF. The CDR3 DNA reads as TGTGCCAGCAGTGAGGGGGGCTATGGCTACACCTTC.

The chain links TRBV27 to TRBJ2-7, with D perhaps matching TRBD2 (5 bases). Trimming stripped 5 bases from V and 1 base from J, with 15 bases between. CDR1 MNHEY and CDR2 SMNVEV come from the germline V gene (reference sequence). The CDR3 is 15 residues long. CDR3 DNA: TGTGCCAGCAGTGACTCCTACGGGATTTCCTACGAGCAGTACTTC. This codes for CASSDSYGISYEQYF.

This clone has only one observation. V and J are TRBV6-1 and TRBJ2-7; tentative D call: TRBD2 (6 bases). The germline V and J ends were trimmed by 1 base and 0 bases, with 16 bases remaining between them. Germline V gene sequence: CDR1 MNHNS, CDR2 SASEGT. The CDR3 extends over 17 amino acids. Here the CDR3 reads CASSEGWGVTSSYEQYF. DNA for the CDR3: TGTGCCAGCAGTGAAGGCTGGGGGGTCACGAGCTCCTACGAGCAGTACTTC.

The rearrangement joins TRBV5-1 to TRBJ2-2; no reliable D call. The CDR3 consists of 15 residues. Germline CDR1 reads SGHRS; CDR2 reads YFSETQ. Between the trimmed V and J ends, which lost 1 base and 1 base, there was a span of 8 bases. The DNA of the CDR3 is TGCGCCAGCAGCTTGTCGGTTGAGAACACCGGGGAGCTGTTTTTT. Protein: CASSLSVENTGELFF. Full variable domain (remainder filled in from reference TRBV5-1 and TRBJ2-2): KAGVTQTPRYLIKTRGQQVTLSCSPISGHRSVSWYQQTPGQGLQFLFEYFSETQRNKGNFPGRFSGRQFSNSRSEMNVSTLELGDSALYLCASSLSVENTGELFFGEGSRLTVL.

The chain carries TRBV9 and TRBJ1-2; no clear D gene. V gave up 0 bases and J gave up 3 bases, with 9 bases separating them. CDR3 length: 14 amino acids. The germline CDR1 and CDR2 sequences are SGDLS and YYNGEE. Here the CDR3 reads CASSVDRGDYGYTF. Written as DNA, the CDR3 is TGTGCCAGCAGCGTAGATAGAGGAGACTATGGCTACACCTTC.

The chain joins TRBV27 to TRBJ1-2; possibly TRBD1 for D (6 bases). The CDR3 loop spans 12 amino acids. The germline gives CDR1 MNHEY, CDR2 SMNVEV (reference sequence). Trimming cost V 4 bases and J 8 bases, with 11 bases left between them. In DNA, the CDR3 is TGTGCCAGCAGTTCGTCAGGGGCCGGCTACACCTTC. Translated, it gives CASSSSGAGYTF.

The CDR3 sequence is CASSLKGGGPSGELFF. DNA of the CDR3: TGTGCCAGCAGCTTAAAAGGCGGGGGGCCGTCCGGGGAGCTGTTTTTT. The rearrangement uses TRBV7-9 and TRBJ2-2; 8 bases are shared with TRBD2. Germline loops: CDR1 SEHNR, CDR2 FQNEAQ (reference sequence). The CDR3 contains 16 residues. The ends lost 2 bases at V and 6 bases at J; junction bases unmatched: 8.

CDR3 protein: CASSFGRGIRAYEQYF. In nucleotides, the CDR3 is TGTGCCAGCAGCTTTGGCAGGGGGATCAGGGCCTACGAGCAGTACTTC. The chain couples TRBV5-8 to TRBJ2-7; 7 nucleotides match TRBD1. Germline CDR1 and CDR2: SGHTS and YDEGEE. Germline trimming cut 2 bases from V and 2 bases from J; bases unmatched to any gene: 10. This CDR3 has 16 residues.

Here the CDR3 reads CASSPTGMNTEAFF. DNA for the CDR3: TGTGCCAGCAGCCCGACAGGGATGAACACTGAAGCTTTCTTT. This chain uses TRBV7-6 with TRBJ1-1; 7 positions agree with TRBD1. Looked up from germline, CDR1 is SGHVS and CDR2 is FNYEAQ. V lost 5 bases to trimming and J lost 0 bases; unmatched junction nucleotides: 3. CDR3 length: 14 amino acids.

The V call is TRBV4-3, the J call TRBJ2-1; TRBD2 aligns across 15 bases. The length of the CDR3 is 14 residues. Trimming took 6 bases from V and 10 from J; bases not matched to a gene: 4. Per germline, CDR1 LGHNA and CDR2 YSLEER. In DNA form, the CDR3 reads TGCGCCAGCAGGCGGACTAGCGGGGGGGCCGAGCAGTTCTTC. Translating it yields CASRRTSGGAEQFF.

J is TRBJ2-7 and V is TRBV29-1, with D perhaps TRBD2 (5 bases). Germline V gene data show CDR1 as SQVTM and CDR2 as ANQGSEA. The V end lost 5 bases, the J end lost 4 bases, and 15 bases lay between the germline ends. The CDR3 length is 13 residues. CDR3 amino acids: CSVIDYGDYEQYF. In DNA, the CDR3 is TGCAGCGTTATAGACTATGGCGATTACGAGCAGTACTTC.

This chain links TRBV14 with TRBJ1-6, with 9 bases identical to TRBD1. Germline CDR1 SGHDN, CDR2 FVKESK. The CDR3 loop spans 15 amino acids. J lost 13 bases, V lost 1 base, and 8 bases had no gene match. The CDR3 sequence: CASSQAGTGTRPLHF. CDR3 nucleotides: TGTGCCAGCAGCCAAGCCGGGACAGGGACCAGGCCCCTCCACTTT.

The chain combines TRBV19 with TRBJ1-1, with 7 bases matching TRBD1. With 9 bases clipped from V and 2 bases from J, the junction kept 6 bases outside the gene matches. The CDR3 contains 13 residues. Germline values: CDR1 LNHDA, CDR2 SQIVND (reference sequence). CDR3: CASRGQRNTEAFF. CDR3 nucleotides: TGTGCCAGCCGGGGACAGAGAAACACTGAAGCTTTCTTT.